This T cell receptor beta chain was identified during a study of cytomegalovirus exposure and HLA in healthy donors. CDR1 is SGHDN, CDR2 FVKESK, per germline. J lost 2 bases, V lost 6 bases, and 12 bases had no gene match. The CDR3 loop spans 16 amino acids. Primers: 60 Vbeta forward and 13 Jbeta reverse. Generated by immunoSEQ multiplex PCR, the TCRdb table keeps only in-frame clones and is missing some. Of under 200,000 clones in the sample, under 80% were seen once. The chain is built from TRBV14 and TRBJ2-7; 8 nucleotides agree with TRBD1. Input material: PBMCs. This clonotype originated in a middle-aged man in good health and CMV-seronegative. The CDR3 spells CASSPLGQASTYEQYF. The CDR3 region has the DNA TGTGCCAGCAGTCCCCTGGGACAGGCGTCGACCTACGAGCAGTACTTC.